This entry concerns a single T cell receptor (beta chain). What it binds is unknown. 60 Vbeta and 13 Jbeta primers were used in PCR. Sequencing used immunoSEQ multiplex PCR; TCRdb keeps in-frame clones, though not all of them. Here the sample spans about 190,000 clones, about 84% being singletons. The record originates from a study of cytomegalovirus exposure and HLA in healthy donors. General study findings and limits: Cytomegalovirus status was reportedly diagnosed by the classifier with high sensitivity and specificity.

V was pared by 4 bases and J by 3 bases, with 15 bases between. Per germline, CDR1 WSHSY and CDR2 SAAADI. The CDR3 totals 16 residues. Material: PBMCs. The V gene is TRBV10-2, the J gene TRBJ2-2; weak D call: TRBD2 (6 bases). The source is a man aged 45-65 years in good health and CMV-seronegative. For the CDR3, the DNA is TGCGCCAGCAGTGCGGCTCCAAGGGAGGACACCGGGGAGCTGTTTTTT. Translation: CASSAAPREDTGELFF.